A selection of T cell receptor beta chains follows, all from one sample in a study of blood T cell repertoires in COVID-19. Repertoires were generated with immunoSEQ multiplex PCR, while TCRdb's copy carries only in-frame clones and drops some. Among 130,000 to 150,000 clones listed, around nine tenths were seen once. Sequencing input: peripheral blood. These receptors all stem from a woman between 45 and 65 years old with acute or convalescent COVID-19. Each CDR3 is given with its conserved first and last residue. D genes are given only for firm matches. Clone size appears in some rows only: once, few, many, or a class for an expanded clone.

-,TRBV11-3,-,TRBJ1-1,CASSLDSTGNTEAFF,TGTGCCAGCAGCTTAGACTCGACTGGGAACACTGAAGCTTTCTTT
-,TRBV5-1,-,TRBJ2-7,CASSLGGRGSYEQYF,TGCGCCAGCAGCTTAGGAGGGCGGGGATCCTACGAGCAGTACTTC
TRBD1,TRBV7-9,-,TRBJ1-2,CASSSRQGIDGYTF,TGTGCCAGCAGCTCTAGACAGGGGATCGATGGCTACACCTTC
-,TRBV12-3/TRBV12-4,many,TRBJ1-4,CASSSGAGKKLFF,TGTGCCAGCAGTTCAGGGGCCGGTAAAAAACTGTTTTTT
-,TRBV21-1,once,TRBJ2-2,CASSKEVRTANTGELFF,TGTGCCAGCAGCAAAGAAGTCCGGACAGCGAACACCGGGGAGCTGTTTTTT
TRBD1,TRBV2,-,TRBJ2-1,CASSSDRANEQFF,TGTGCCAGCAGTTCCGACAGGGCCAATGAGCAGTTCTTC
TRBD1,TRBV24-1,-,TRBJ1-2,CATSPTGYGYTF,TGTGCCACCAGTCCGACAGGGTATGGCTACACCTTC
TRBD1,TRBV6-1,-,TRBJ1-1,CASSELGQGAEAFF,TGTGCCAGCAGTGAACTTGGACAGGGGGCTGAAGCTTTCTTT
-,TRBV25-1,-,TRBJ1-1,CASSSAGITEAFF,TGTGCCAGCAGTTCGGCCGGGATCACTGAAGCTTTCTTT
-,TRBV19,-,TRBJ1-2,CASRTGGSYGYTF,TGTGCCAGCCGGACGGGAGGGAGCTATGGCTACACCTTC